Given below is one TCR beta chain in context. Its target is unknown. This record belongs to a study of PD-L1 blockade in urothelial cancer. Study background: Bladder-origin urothelial cancer in males described about 85% of the roughly 29 patients. A median blood sample held 141,255 T cells and about 78,000 unique TCRs. General study results and limits: Better survival was predicted by below-median pretreatment blood TCR clonality.

The time point was: peripheral blood 6 weeks after treatment start. CDR3 size: 14 residues. Germline V gene lookup returns CDR1 LGHNA and CDR2 YNFKEQ. Trimming at V came to 5 bases and at J to 7 bases, leaving 5 bases not matched to a gene. Spike-ins of synthetic TCR analog templates went into each PCR. Sequenced by immunoSEQ multiplex PCR; TCRdb stores in-frame clones only, minus some. The sample lists tens of thousands of clones; less than 90% were seen once. Sequenced here: PBMCs, sampled around atezolizumab (anti-PD-L1) treatment. The origin of this receptor is a man in his sixties or seventies with urothelial cancer. This sequence joins TRBV4-2 and TRBJ2-1; 10 bases fit TRBD1. The CDR3 spells CASSARQGANEQFF. For the CDR3, the DNA is TGTGCCAGCAGCGCGAGACAGGGGGCTAATGAGCAGTTCTTC.